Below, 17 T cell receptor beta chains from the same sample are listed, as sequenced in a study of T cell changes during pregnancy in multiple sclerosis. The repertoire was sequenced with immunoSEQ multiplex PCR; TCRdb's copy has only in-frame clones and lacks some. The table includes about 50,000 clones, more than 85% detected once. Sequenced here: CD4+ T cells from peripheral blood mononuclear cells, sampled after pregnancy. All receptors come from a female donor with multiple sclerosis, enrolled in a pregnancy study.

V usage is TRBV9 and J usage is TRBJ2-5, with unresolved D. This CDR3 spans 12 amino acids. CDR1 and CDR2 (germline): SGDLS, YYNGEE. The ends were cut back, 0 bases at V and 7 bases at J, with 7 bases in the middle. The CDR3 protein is CASSVGAGTQYF. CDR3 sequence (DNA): TGTGCCAGCAGCGTAGGCGCAGGGACCCAGTACTTC.

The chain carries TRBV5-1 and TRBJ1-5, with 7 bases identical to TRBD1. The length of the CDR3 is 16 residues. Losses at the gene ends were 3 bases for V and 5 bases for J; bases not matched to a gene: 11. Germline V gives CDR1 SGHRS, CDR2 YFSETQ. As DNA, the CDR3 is TGCGCCAGCAGCTATGGGGACAGTGGGGGTGATCAGCCCCAGCATTTT. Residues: CASSYGDSGGDQPQHF.

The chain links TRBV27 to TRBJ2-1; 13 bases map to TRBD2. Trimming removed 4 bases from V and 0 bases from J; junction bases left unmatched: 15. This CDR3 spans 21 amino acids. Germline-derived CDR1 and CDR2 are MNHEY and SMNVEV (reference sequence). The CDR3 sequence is CASSSTSGLAGRFSSYNEQFF. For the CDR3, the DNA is TGTGCCAGCAGTTCAACCTCGGGACTAGCGGGACGTTTTAGCTCCTACAATGAGCAGTTCTTC.

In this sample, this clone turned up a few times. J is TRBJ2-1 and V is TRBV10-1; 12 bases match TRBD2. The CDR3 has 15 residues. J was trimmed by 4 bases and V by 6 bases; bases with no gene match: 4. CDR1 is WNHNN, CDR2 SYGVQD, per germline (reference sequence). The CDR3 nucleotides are TGCGCCAGCAGCCGAACTAGCGGGGGGTACAATGAGCAGTTCTTC. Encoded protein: CASSRTSGGYNEQFF.

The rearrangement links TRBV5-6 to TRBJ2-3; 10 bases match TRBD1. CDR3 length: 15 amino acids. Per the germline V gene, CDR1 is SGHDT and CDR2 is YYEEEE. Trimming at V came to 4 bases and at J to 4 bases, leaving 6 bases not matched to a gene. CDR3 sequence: CASSLDRGRADTQYF. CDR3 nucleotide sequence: TGTGCCAGCAGCCTAGACAGGGGGCGCGCAGATACGCAGTATTTT. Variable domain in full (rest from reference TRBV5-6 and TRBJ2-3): DAGVTQSPTHLIKTRGQQVTLRCSPKSGHDTVSWYQQALGQGPQFIFQYYEEEERQRGNFPDRFSGHQFPNYSSELNVNALLLGDSALYLCASSLDRGRADTQYFGPGTRLTVL.

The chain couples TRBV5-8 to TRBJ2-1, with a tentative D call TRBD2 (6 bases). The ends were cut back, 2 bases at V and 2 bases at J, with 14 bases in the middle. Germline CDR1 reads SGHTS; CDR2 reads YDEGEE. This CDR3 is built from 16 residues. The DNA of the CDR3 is TGTGCCAGCAGCTTTGCGCGGGATCTCACCTACAATGAGCAGTTCTTC. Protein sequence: CASSFARDLTYNEQFF.

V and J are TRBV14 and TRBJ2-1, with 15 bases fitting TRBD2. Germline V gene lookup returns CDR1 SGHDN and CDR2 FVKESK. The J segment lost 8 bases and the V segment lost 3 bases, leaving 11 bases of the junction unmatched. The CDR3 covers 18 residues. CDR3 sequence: CASSHLPGLAGGVDEQFF. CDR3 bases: TGTGCCAGCAGCCACCTTCCGGGACTAGCGGGAGGTGTGGATGAGCAGTTCTTC.

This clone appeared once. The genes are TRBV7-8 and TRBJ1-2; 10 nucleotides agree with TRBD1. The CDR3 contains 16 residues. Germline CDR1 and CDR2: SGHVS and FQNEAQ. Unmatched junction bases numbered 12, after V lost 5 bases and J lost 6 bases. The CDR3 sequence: CASSKAVGTGAHGYTF. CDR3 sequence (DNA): TGTGCCAGCAGCAAAGCGGTGGGGACAGGGGCCCATGGCTACACCTTC.

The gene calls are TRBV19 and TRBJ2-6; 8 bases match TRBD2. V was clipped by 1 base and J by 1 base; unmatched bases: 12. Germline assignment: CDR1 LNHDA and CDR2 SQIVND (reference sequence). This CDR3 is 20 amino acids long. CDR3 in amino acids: CASSIGGTKRERSGANVLTF. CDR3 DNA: TGTGCCAGTAGTATAGGAGGGACGAAGCGGGAGAGGTCTGGGGCCAACGTCCTGACTTTC.

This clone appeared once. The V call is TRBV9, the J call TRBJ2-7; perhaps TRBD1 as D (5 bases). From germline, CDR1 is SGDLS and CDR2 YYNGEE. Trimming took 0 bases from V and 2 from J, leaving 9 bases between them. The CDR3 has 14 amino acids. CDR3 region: CASSVGDSTYEQYF. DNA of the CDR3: TGTGCCAGCAGCGTAGGAGACAGTACCTACGAGCAGTACTTC.

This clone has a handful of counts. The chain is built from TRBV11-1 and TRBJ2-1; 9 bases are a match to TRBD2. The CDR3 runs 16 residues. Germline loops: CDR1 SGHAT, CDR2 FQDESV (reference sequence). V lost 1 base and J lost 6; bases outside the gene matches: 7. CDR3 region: CASSLERAGGGNEQFF. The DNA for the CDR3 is TGTGCCAGCAGCTTAGAGCGCGCGGGAGGGGGCAATGAGCAGTTCTTC.

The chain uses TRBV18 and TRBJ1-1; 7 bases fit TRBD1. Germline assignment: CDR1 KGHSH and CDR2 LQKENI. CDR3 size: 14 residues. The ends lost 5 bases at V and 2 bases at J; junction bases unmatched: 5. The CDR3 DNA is TGTGCCAGCTCAGCCAACAGGGGAAACACTGAAGCTTTCTTT. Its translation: CASSANRGNTEAFF.

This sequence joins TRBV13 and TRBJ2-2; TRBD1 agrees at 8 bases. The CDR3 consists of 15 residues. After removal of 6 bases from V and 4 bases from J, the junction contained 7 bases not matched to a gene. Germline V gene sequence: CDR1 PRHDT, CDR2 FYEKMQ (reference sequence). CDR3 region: CASRLQGAGTGELFF. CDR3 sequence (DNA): TGTGCCAGCAGGTTGCAGGGGGCAGGCACCGGGGAGCTGTTTTTT. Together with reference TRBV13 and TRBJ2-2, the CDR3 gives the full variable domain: AAGVIQSPRHLIKEKRETATLKCYPIPRHDTVYWYQQGPGQDPQFLISFYEKMQSDKGSIPDRFSAQQFSDYHSELNMSSLELGDSALYFCASRLQGAGTGELFFGEGSRLTVL.

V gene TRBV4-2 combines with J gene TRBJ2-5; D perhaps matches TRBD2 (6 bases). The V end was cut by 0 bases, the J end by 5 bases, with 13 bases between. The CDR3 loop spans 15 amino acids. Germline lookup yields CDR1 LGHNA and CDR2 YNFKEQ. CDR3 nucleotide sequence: TGTGCCAGCAGCCAAGATAGACTAGTTCGGGAGACCCAGTACTTC. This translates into CASSQDRLVRETQYF.

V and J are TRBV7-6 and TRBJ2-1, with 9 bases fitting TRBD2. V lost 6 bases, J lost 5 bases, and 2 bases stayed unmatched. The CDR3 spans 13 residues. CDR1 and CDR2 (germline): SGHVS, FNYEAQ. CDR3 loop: CASSLAGNNEQFF. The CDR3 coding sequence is TGTGCCAGCAGTCTAGCGGGAAACAATGAGCAGTTCTTC.

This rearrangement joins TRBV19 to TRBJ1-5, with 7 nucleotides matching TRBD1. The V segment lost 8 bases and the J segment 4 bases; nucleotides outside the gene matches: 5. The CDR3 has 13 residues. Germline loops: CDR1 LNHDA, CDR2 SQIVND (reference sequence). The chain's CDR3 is CASQVQGNQPQHF. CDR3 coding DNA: TGTGCCAGTCAGGTACAGGGGAATCAGCCCCAGCATTTT. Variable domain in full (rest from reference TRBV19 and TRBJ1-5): DGGITQSPKYLFRKEGQNVTLSCEQNLNHDAMYWYRQDPGQGLRLIYYSQIVNDFQKGDIAEGYSVSREKKESFPLTVTSAQKNPTAFYLCASQVQGNQPQHFGDGTRLSIL.

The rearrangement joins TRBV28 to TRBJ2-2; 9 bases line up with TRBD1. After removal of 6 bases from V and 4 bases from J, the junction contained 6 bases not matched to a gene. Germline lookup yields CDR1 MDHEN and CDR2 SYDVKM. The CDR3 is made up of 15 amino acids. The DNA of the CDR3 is TGTGCCAGCAGGAAACAGGGGGCAGGCACCGGGGAGCTGTTTTTT. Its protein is CASRKQGAGTGELFF.